This T cell receptor beta chain was retrieved from a study of shared clonotypes between healthy human individuals. On the study more broadly: Serving as donors were a couple of women and three men, whose ages spanned 18 to 49.

The table came from immunoSEQ multiplex PCR; TCRdb's copy has only in-frame clones and leaves some out. The data show more than 850,000 clones, around 82% seen once. The V segment lost 5 bases and the J segment 3 bases; nucleotides outside the gene matches: 10. This CDR3 is built from 15 residues. The TCR originated in a man aged 18 to 30 in good health. Some clones in this sample may be carry-over from other donors' samples. The specimen was memory CD4+ T cells from PBMCs. Subset: CD45RA-negative fraction. The chain carries TRBV23-1 and TRBJ2-7; TRBD2 agrees at 7 bases. TRBV23-1 is treated as an ORF (open reading frame) with a function not yet certain. The CDR3 DNA reads as TGCGCCAGCAGTGCACTCCATGCGGGAGACTACGAGCAGTACTTC. Its protein is CASSALHAGDYEQYF.